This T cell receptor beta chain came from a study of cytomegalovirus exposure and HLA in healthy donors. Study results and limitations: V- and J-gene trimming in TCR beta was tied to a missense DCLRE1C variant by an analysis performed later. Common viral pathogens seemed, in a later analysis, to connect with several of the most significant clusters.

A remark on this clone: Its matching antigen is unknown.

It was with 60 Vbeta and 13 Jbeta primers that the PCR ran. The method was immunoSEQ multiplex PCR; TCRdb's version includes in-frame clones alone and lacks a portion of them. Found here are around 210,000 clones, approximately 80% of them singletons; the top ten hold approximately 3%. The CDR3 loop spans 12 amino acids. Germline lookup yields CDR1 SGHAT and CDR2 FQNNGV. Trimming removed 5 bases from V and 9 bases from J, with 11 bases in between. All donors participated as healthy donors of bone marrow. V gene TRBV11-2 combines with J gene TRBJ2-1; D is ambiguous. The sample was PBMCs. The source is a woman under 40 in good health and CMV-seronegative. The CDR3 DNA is TGTGCCAGCAGCCCTTTACGCGGTGAGCAGTTCTTC. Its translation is CASSPLRGEQFF.